The entry below gives a single T cell receptor (beta chain) sequence along with its context. As originally analysed: Reference gene primers were amplified, and this amplification served to estimate nucleated cell counts. The assay was immunoSEQ multiplex PCR, and TCRdb's table has in-frame clones only and misses some. That table supplies the V and J calls and clone size; D and trimming were determined from the DNA. The sample has 200,000 or so clones, approximately 86% seen once; the top ten hold approximately 2.1%. The sample originates from a study of blood T cell repertoires in COVID-19. Study-level information: The origin of the acute and convalescent COVID-19 samples was the United States, Italy and Spain. Sample material is recorded as cDNA or gDNA derived from T cells, B-cell-depleted T cells, or PBMCs.

The germline CDR1 and CDR2 sequences are LGHDT and YNNKEL (reference sequence). Trimming took off 3 bases at V and 1 base at J, with 8 bases between the two ends. This CDR3 is 14 amino acids long. This TCR was sampled from a man aged 65 to 85 with active or convalescent COVID-19. Sequencing was done on a sample of peripheral blood. The J gene is TRBJ2-3, the V gene TRBV3-1 (or the pseudogene TRBV3-2); D gene uncertain. This chain's CDR3 is CASSQAVRTDTQYF. For the CDR3, the DNA is TGTGCCAGCAGCCAGGCGGTCCGCACAGATACGCAGTATTTT.